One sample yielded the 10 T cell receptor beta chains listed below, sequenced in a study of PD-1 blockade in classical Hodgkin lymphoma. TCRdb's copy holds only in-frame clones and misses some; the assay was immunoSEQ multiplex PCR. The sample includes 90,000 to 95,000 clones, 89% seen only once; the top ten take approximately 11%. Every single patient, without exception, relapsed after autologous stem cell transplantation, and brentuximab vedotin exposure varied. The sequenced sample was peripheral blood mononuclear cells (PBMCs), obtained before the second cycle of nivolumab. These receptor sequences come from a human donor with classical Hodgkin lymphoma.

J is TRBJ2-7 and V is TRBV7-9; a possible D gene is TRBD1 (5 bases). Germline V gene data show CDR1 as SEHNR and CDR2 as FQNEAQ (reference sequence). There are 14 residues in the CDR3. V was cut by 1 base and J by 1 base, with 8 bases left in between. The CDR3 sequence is CASSLDRKSYEQYF. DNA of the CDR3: TGTGCCAGCAGCTTAGACAGGAAGTCCTACGAGCAGTACTTC.

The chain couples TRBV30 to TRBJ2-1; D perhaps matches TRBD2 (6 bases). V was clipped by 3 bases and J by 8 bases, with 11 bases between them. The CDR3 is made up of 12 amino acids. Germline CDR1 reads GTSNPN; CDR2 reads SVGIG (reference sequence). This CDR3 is CAWRAGQDEQFF. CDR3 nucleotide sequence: TGTGCCTGGAGAGCGGGCCAGGATGAGCAGTTCTTC.

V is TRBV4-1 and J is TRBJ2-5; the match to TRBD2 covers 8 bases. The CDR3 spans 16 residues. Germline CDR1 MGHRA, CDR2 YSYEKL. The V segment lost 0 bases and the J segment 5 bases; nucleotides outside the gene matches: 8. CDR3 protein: CASSQEKAGVGETQYF. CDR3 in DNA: TGCGCCAGCAGCCAAGAAAAAGCGGGAGTCGGGGAGACCCAGTACTTC.

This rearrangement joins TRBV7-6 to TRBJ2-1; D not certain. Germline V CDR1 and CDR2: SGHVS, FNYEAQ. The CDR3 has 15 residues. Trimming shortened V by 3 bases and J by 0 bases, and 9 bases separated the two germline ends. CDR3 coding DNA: TGTGCCAGCAGCTTGGGGTTGGGCTCCTACAATGAGCAGTTCTTC. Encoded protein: CASSLGLGSYNEQFF.

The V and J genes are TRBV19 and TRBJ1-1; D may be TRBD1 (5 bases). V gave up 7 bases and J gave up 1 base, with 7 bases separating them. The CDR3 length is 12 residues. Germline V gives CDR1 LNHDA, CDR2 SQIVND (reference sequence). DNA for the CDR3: TGTGCCAGTACGCAGGGGAACACTGAAGCTTTCTTT. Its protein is CASTQGNTEAFF.

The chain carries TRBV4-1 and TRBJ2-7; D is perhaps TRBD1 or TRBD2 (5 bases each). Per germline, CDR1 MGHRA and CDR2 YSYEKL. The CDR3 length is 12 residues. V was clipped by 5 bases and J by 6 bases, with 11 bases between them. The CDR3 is CASSVPGGEQYF. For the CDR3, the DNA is TGCGCCAGCAGCGTTCCTGGGGGCGAGCAGTACTTC.

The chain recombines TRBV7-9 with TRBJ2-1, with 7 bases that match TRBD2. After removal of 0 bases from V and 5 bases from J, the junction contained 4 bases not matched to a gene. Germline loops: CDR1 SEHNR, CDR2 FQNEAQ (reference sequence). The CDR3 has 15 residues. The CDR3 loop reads CASSLARLADNEQFF. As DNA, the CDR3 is TGTGCCAGCAGCTTAGCGCGACTAGCAGACAATGAGCAGTTCTTC.

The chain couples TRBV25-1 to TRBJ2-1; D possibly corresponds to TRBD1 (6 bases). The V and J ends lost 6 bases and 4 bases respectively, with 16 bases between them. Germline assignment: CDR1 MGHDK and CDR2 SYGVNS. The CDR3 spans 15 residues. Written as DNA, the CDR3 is TGTGCCAGCAGCTTGTCAGGGGCTGCTTACAATGAGCAGTTCTTC. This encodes CASSLSGAAYNEQFF.

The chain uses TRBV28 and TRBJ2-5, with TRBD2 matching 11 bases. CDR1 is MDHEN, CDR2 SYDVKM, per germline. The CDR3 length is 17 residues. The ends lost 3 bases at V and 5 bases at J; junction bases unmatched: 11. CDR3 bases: TGTGCCAGCAGTTTGTATGGACAGGGACTAGCGGCCGAGACCCAGTACTTC. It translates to CASSLYGQGLAAETQYF.

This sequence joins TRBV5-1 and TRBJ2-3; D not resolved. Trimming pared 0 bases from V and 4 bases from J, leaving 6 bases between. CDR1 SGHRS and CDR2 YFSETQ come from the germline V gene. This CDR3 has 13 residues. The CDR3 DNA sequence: TGCGCCAGCAGCTTGGGGTCGTCAGATACGCAGTATTTT. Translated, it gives CASSLGSSDTQYF.